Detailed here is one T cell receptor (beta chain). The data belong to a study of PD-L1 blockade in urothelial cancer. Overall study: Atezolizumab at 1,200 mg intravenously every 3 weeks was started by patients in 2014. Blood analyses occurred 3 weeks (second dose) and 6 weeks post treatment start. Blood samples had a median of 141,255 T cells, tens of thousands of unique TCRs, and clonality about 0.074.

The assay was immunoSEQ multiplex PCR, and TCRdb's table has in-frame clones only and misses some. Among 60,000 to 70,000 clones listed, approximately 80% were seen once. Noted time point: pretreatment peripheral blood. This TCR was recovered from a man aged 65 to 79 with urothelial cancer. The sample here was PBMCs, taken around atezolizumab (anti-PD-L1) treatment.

In DNA, the CDR3 is TGTGCCAGCAGCGCGTACTTGGGGGGAGAGACCCAGTACTTC. The encoded protein is CASSAYLGGETQYF. The chain has TRBV9 and TRBJ2-5; D is perhaps TRBD2 (6 bases). Germline CDR1 reads SGDLS; CDR2 reads YYNGEE. This CDR3 is 14 amino acids long. The V gene lost 3 bases and the J gene lost 4 bases, with 13 bases spanning the gap.